This T cell receptor beta chain was identified during a study of cytomegalovirus exposure and HLA in healthy donors. Germline V gene data show CDR1 as SGHNT and CDR2 as YYREEE (reference sequence). This CDR3 has 11 amino acids. A multiplex PCR was run with 60 Vbeta primers and 13 Jbeta primers. TCRdb keeps only in-frame clones here, not all; method: immunoSEQ multiplex PCR. The top ten clones hold over 2% of a sample with roughly 130,000 clones, around 70% of them seen once. The sample comprised PBMCs. The rearrangement links TRBV5-4 to TRBJ1-2, with D uncertain. The sequence derives from a woman aged 55-69 years in good health and CMV-seropositive. The CDR3 sequence is CAEGGGWGYTF. In nucleotides, the CDR3 is TGTGCGGAAGGCGGAGGATGGGGCTACACCTTC. Supplemented by reference TRBV5-4 and TRBJ1-2, the full variable domain reads ETGVTQSPTHLIKTRGQQVTLRCSSQSGHNTVSWYQQALGQGPQFIFQYYREEENGRGNFPPRFSGLQFPNYSSELNVNALELDDSALYLCAEGGGWGYTFGSGTRLTVV.